This T cell receptor (beta chain) was recorded in a study of early T cells in non-severe SARS-CoV-2 infection. Unique molecular identifier tags were affixed to discrete cDNA molecules. TCRdb recomputed calls from the 5' RACE reads with MiXCR, one row per CDR3 protein. The repertoire consists of around 70,000 distinct CDR3 sequences, with approximately 9% occurring once and the leading ten covering about 3.5%. CDR1 is SGHDT, CDR2 YYEEEE, per germline. V lost 1 base and J 3 bases, leaving 13 bases between the germline ends. The CDR3 totals 15 residues. Turning to this clonotype: What it binds is unknown.

Study conclusions and caveats: Private and CD4 specificities were missed by VDJdb matching, skewed to anti-spike CD8.

This TCR was recovered from an adult who was a healthcare worker with PCR-confirmed SARS-CoV-2 infection or an uninfected control (not recorded which). V gene TRBV5-6 combines with J gene TRBJ2-5; the D gene is possibly TRBD2 (5 bases). The sequenced sample was whole blood. CDR3 sequence: CASSLRTLIEETQYF. The CDR3 DNA follows: TGTGCCAGCAGCTTGAGGACTCTCATAGAAGAGACCCAGTACTTC.